Presented here are 6 T cell receptor beta chains from one specimen sequenced in a study of beta chain features in type 1 diabetes. General study points: When Type 1 diabetes patients were examined, their TCRB CDR3s proved moderately but significantly shorter in all four CD4+ subsets.

Sequenced material consisted of expressed TCRB transcripts (all of the isolated RNA was reverse transcribed). Produced via immunoSEQ multiplex PCR; TCRdb's table is partial and in-frame only. This table has 100,000 to 150,000 clones, about 10% appearing once. No cognate antigen is known for these TCRs. The sample was central memory CD4+ T cells from blood. These receptors were taken from a man aged 25 to 40 with type 1 diabetes.

The V and J genes are TRBV4-2 and TRBJ1-1, with D uncertain. There are 14 residues in the CDR3. Germline V gene sequence: CDR1 LGHNA, CDR2 YNFKEQ. The germline V and J ends were trimmed by 0 bases and 6 bases, with 11 bases remaining between them. In nucleotides, the CDR3 is TGTGCCAGCAGCCAAGAGCGTGAAGCCCCTGAAGCTTTCTTT. Translated: CASSQEREAPEAFF.

The chain carries TRBV18 and TRBJ1-1; 7 bases fit TRBD1. Germline V CDR1 and CDR2: KGHSH, LQKENI. CDR3 length equals 17 residues. The trim removed 3 bases at V and 1 base at J, leaving 11 bases unmatched. The chain's CDR3 is CASSPSTGAPQNTEAFF. DNA for the CDR3: TGTGCCAGCTCACCCTCCACAGGGGCCCCTCAGAACACTGAAGCTTTCTTT.

A note on this clone: This CDR3 is also generated by other DNA sequences in the sample. The chain uses TRBV19 and TRBJ2-5; TRBD2 matches 7 bases. This CDR3 spans 14 amino acids. Trimming took 3 bases from V and 5 from J; bases not matched to a gene: 6. Looked up from germline, CDR1 is LNHDA and CDR2 is SQIVND (reference sequence). The CDR3 DNA reads TGTGCCAGTAGTATCACCGGGGGGACGGAGACCCAGTACTTC. Its translation: CASSITGGTETQYF.

The V and J genes are TRBV7-6 and TRBJ2-1; D gene unclear. Germline V gene data show CDR1 as SGHVS and CDR2 as FNYEAQ. Between the trimmed V and J ends, which lost 5 bases and 5 bases, there was a span of 10 bases. This CDR3 is 13 amino acids long. This CDR3 is CASSTTLDNEQFF. The CDR3, as DNA: TGTGCCAGCAGCACCACCCTAGACAATGAGCAGTTCTTC.

The V gene is TRBV5-1, the J gene TRBJ1-4; a weak D match, TRBD1 (5 bases). The germline V gene has CDR1 SGHRS and CDR2 YFSETQ. This CDR3 is 14 amino acids long. V lost 1 base and J 5 bases, leaving 9 bases between the germline ends. CDR3 nucleotides: TGCGCCAGCAGCTTGCAGGGAATGAATGAAAAACTGTTTTTT. Amino acids: CASSLQGMNEKLFF.

V is TRBV11-2 and J is TRBJ1-2; maybe TRBD1 (5 bases). The germline V gene has CDR1 SGHAT and CDR2 FQNNGV. Between the trimmed V and J ends, which lost 3 bases and 6 bases, there was a span of 14 bases. The CDR3 extends over 14 amino acids. This chain's CDR3 is CASSLVPGLHGYTF. CDR3 sequence (DNA): TGTGCCAGCAGCTTGGTACCGGGACTGCATGGCTACACCTTC.